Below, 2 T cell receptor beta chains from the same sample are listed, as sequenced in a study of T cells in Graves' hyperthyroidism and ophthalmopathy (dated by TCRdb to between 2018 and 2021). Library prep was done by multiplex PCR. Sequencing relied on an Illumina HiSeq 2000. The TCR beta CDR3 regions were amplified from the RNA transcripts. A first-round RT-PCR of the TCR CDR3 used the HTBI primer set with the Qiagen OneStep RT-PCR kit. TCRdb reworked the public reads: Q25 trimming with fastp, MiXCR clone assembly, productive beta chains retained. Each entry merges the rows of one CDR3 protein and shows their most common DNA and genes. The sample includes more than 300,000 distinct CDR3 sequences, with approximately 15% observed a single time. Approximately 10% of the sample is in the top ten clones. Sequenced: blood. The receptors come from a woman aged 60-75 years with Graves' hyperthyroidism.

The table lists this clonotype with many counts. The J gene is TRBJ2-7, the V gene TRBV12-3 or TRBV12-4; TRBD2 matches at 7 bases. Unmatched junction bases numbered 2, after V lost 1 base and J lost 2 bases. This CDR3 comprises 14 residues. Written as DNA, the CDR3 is TGTGCCAGCAGTTTAGGGGGAGGGCCCTACGAGCAGTACTTC. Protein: CASSLGGGPYEQYF.

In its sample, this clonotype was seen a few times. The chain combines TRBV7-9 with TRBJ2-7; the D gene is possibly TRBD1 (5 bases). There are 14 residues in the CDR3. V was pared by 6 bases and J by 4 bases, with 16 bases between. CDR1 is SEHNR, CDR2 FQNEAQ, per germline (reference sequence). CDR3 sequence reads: CASRSGSSGYEQYF. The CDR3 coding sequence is TGTGCCAGCAGGTCAGGGTCGAGTGGGTACGAGCAGTACTTC.